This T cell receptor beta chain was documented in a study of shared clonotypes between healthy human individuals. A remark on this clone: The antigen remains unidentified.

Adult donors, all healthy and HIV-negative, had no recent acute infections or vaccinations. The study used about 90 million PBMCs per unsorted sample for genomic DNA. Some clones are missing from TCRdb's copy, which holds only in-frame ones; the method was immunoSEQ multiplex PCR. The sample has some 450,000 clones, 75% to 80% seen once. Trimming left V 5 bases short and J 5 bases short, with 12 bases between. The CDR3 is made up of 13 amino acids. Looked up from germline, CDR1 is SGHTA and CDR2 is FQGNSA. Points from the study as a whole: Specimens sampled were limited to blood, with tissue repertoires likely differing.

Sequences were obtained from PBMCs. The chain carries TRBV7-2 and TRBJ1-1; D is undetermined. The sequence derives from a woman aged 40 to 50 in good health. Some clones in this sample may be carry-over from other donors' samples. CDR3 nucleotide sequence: TGTGCCAGCAGCGCAGGACGAAGGACTGAAGCTTTCTTT. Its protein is CASSAGRRTEAFF.